This TCR beta chain was captured by sequencing in a study of T cells in Graves' hyperthyroidism and ophthalmopathy. Clinicians diagnosed patients from clinical symptoms, serum thyroxine and TRAb, thyroid ultrasound and orbital computed tomography. The ends were cut back, 1 base at V and 3 bases at J, with 16 bases in the middle. The CDR3 is made up of 16 amino acids. Per germline, CDR1 LGHDT and CDR2 YNNKEL (reference sequence). This clonotype was recorded many times. Its antigen is still unknown. Overall study results and limits: Clonotypes that were expanded in thyroid above 0.001 mostly appeared in blood too.

Authors of the study amplified TCR beta CDR3 regions from RNA transcripts. The TCR CDR3 was amplified in a first-round RT-PCR using the HTBI primer set. TCRdb re-analysed the multiplex PCR reads in MiXCR, keeping a single row per CDR3 protein. The table lists about 500,000 distinct CDR3 sequences, about 15% of them singletons. Specimen: blood. This TCR was recovered from a woman aged 18 to 35 with Graves' ophthalmopathy. This chain uses TRBV3-1 with TRBJ2-7, with D perhaps TRBD1 or TRBD2 (5 bases each). The CDR3 region has the DNA TGTGCCAGCAGCCAAGTCTCAGGGACGTATAACTACGAGCAGTACTTC. Its translation: CASSQVSGTYNYEQYF.